This T cell receptor (beta chain) appears in the sequencing data of a study of blood T cell repertoires in COVID-19 (dated by TCRdb to 2018 to 2020). With regard to the full study: The collaborator samples originated in the United States, Italy and Spain and spanned the acute and convalescent phases of COVID-19. The prospective study material was composed of cDNA or gDNA derived from T cells, B-cell-depleted T cells, or PBMCs. The dataset comprised deeply sampled blood TCRbeta repertoires from subjects exposed to, actively infected with, or recovered from COVID-19. The repertoires were made available in a free public database intended to serve as a resource for research on the immune response to SARS-CoV-2. Samples came from the ongoing ImmuneRACE study (first 160 participants) plus 1,254 subjects from 6 global collaborators. Sample metadata almost always included a de-identified subject ID, COVID-19 status, age in years and sex. HLA class I and class II types, where available, came from metadata supplied by the sample provider rather than from assay-based typing.

Spanning cysteine to phenylalanine, the CDR3 consists of 14 amino acids. Only CDR3 DNA remains: 42 bases, in frame from the first base. The germline V gene yields SGHRS for CDR1 and YFSETQ for CDR2. Trimming removed 3 bases from V and 1 base from J; the gene matches leave 3 bases unexplained. The investigation overall reported the following: Clinical and demographic metadata were provided uncurated, with the amount varying by source and participant.

Enrolling through a virtual design, the prospective study's participants ranged in age from roughly 18 to 90 years and lived across approximately 25 United States geographic areas. Cohort assignment in the prospective study relied on participant-reported clinical history from a screening survey and a study questionnaire. For ImmuneRACE Cohort 3, a participant was defined as recovered based on two consecutive negative NP/OP PCR tests, clearance by a healthcare professional, or resolution of symptoms. Mobile phlebotomists in the prospective study collected whole blood, serum and a nasopharyngeal or oropharyngeal swab from every participant. Over an approximately 2-month period, participants in the prospective study had the option of providing additional blood draws and questionnaires. Blood samples from the prospective study were shipped frozen or at room temperature prior to DNA extraction. TCRbeta CDR3 regions were amplified from genomic DNA by means of the immunoSEQ Assay, a bias-controlled multiplex PCR. Per the authors' processing: The number of nucleated cells in each sample was estimated by amplification of reference gene primers within the assay. To quantify the absolute abundance of each unique TCRbeta CDR3 rearrangement, sequence reads were collapsed and filtered. For each sample, productive Simpson clonality was calculated as the square root of Simpson's diversity index over productive rearrangements. TCRdb's version of the immuneACCESS table is confined to in-frame rearrangements and falls short of the full clone set. An unresolved V gene accounts for under half of the shortfall where checked; the remainder is of unknown origin. Clonal size and the V and J genes are those of that table, whereas D and trimming came from the DNA. Here the sample has about 300,000 clones; roughly 89% occur a single time. The ten largest clones take up 4.5% to 6.5% of the sample.

This clone appeared a single time. No cognate antigen has been identified for it. No base quality information exists; no much larger clone differs at one position. The sample consisted of PBMCs or T cells enriched from blood (not recorded which). The TCR sequence derives from a man in his 60s who had recovered from COVID-19. The sequence joins TRBV5-1 to TRBJ1-1; TRBD1 fits 7 bases in the junction. The nucleotide sequence reads TGCGCCAGCAGCTACAGGGGCGGGAACACTGAAGCTTTCTTT. Translated, it gives CASSYRGGNTEAFF.